Listed below are T cell receptor beta chains from one sample, sequenced in a study of T cell responses to AZD1222 COVID-19 vaccine. This table comes from immunoSEQ multiplex PCR, and its TCRdb copy is limited to in-frame clones, with some not included. This table has around 220,000 clones, around 94% appearing once. This specimen consisted of peripheral blood, obtained 28 days after the second dose of the MenACWY control vaccine. The receptors shown here come from an adult who received the MenACWY meningococcal vaccine as a control. The conserved cysteine and the conserved F or W are not part of the CDR3 here.

CDR3 protein: ASSSARNEQY
V gene: TRBV28
J gene: TRBJ2-7

CDR3 protein: ASSYRTSGASNEQF
V gene: TRBV2
J gene: TRBJ2-1

CDR3 protein: ASSSPDREKSEAF
V gene: TRBV5-1
J gene: TRBJ1-1

CDR3 protein: ASSLGLLQGWVNEKLF
V gene: TRBV11-2
J gene: TRBJ1-4

CDR3 protein: ASSTGTGWEQY
V gene: TRBV28
J gene: TRBJ2-7

CDR3 protein: ASSYGTFLQETQY
V gene: TRBV6-2/TRBV6-3
J gene: TRBJ2-5

CDR3 protein: ASSNGQGVSYEQY
V gene: TRBV28
J gene: TRBJ2-7

CDR3 protein: ASAEWNTGELF
V gene: TRBV19
J gene: TRBJ2-2

CDR3 protein: ASSLDGASTDTQY
V gene: TRBV11-3
J gene: TRBJ2-3

CDR3 protein: ASSLGTSGGGEQF
V gene: TRBV5-4
J gene: TRBJ2-1

CDR3 protein: ASNPTSGYSYEQY
V gene: TRBV6-6
J gene: TRBJ2-7

CDR3 protein: ASTPWGTGGPGANVLT
V gene: TRBV28
J gene: TRBJ2-6

CDR3 protein: ASSVSSSPDLYGYT
V gene: TRBV9
J gene: TRBJ1-2

CDR3 protein: AWSVGLAGGNEQF
V gene: TRBV30
J gene: TRBJ2-1

CDR3 protein: SGRGTNSYNEQF
V gene: TRBV29-1
J gene: TRBJ2-1

CDR3 protein: ATSRDGPGFGADSPLH
V gene: TRBV15
J gene: TRBJ1-6

CDR3 protein: ASSFRQGGTGELF
V gene: TRBV7-2
J gene: TRBJ2-2

CDR3 protein: ASSDTGGYNT
V gene: TRBV2
J gene: TRBJ1-2

CDR3 protein: ASSDGTANSPLH
V gene: TRBV6-1
J gene: TRBJ1-6

CDR3 protein: ASSTRQGRYEQY
V gene: TRBV6-2/TRBV6-3
J gene: TRBJ2-7

CDR3 protein: ASSRDEYTEAF
V gene: TRBV12-3/TRBV12-4
J gene: TRBJ1-1

CDR3 protein: ASSLGQGATDTQY
V gene: TRBV28
J gene: TRBJ2-3

CDR3 protein: ASSLSGSSYNEQF
V gene: TRBV7-2
J gene: TRBJ2-1

CDR3 protein: ASSQGVHQPQH
V gene: TRBV6-5
J gene: TRBJ1-5

CDR3 protein: AWSPPGRAVQY
V gene: TRBV30
J gene: TRBJ2-7

CDR3 protein: ASRGLAGSYEQY
V gene: TRBV5-1
J gene: TRBJ2-7

CDR3 protein: ASSSGQGALTGNTIY
V gene: TRBV5-1
J gene: TRBJ1-3

CDR3 protein: ASSMGNGETQY
V gene: TRBV21-1
J gene: TRBJ2-5

CDR3 protein: ASSEIITFNQPQH
V gene: TRBV2
J gene: TRBJ1-5

CDR3 protein: ASRRNNNYGYT
V gene: TRBV28
J gene: TRBJ1-2

CDR3 protein: AWSGQGSEKLF
V gene: TRBV30
J gene: TRBJ1-4

CDR3 protein: ASSPRGGSMNEQF
V gene: TRBV18
J gene: TRBJ2-1

CDR3 protein: ASSGGQADTQY
V gene: TRBV9
J gene: TRBJ2-3

CDR3 protein: ASSPGTPIGETQY
V gene: TRBV5-4
J gene: TRBJ2-5

CDR3 protein: ASSSGPRDGPYEQY
V gene: TRBV7-9
J gene: TRBJ2-7

CDR3 protein: ASSDLNENSPLH
V gene: TRBV3-1/TRBV3-2
J gene: TRBJ1-6

CDR3 protein: ASSLGLVRYGYT
V gene: TRBV19
J gene: TRBJ1-2

CDR3 protein: ASSQAAGAPYEQY
V gene: TRBV3-1/TRBV3-2
J gene: TRBJ2-7

CDR3 protein: ASTDRNNSPLH
V gene: TRBV4-1
J gene: TRBJ1-6

CDR3 protein: ASSFGVGGKLF
V gene: TRBV12-3/TRBV12-4
J gene: TRBJ1-4

CDR3 protein: ASSPQGNEQY
V gene: TRBV18
J gene: TRBJ2-7

CDR3 protein: ASSSDGTGGHGYT
V gene: TRBV7-9
J gene: TRBJ1-2

CDR3 protein: ASSSPDRNTGELF
V gene: TRBV5-1
J gene: TRBJ2-2

CDR3 protein: ASSMVGHSSNQPQH
V gene: TRBV19
J gene: TRBJ1-5

CDR3 protein: ASSRGGVYGYT
V gene: TRBV9
J gene: TRBJ1-2